The clone carrying this T cell receptor beta chain was observed a few times. The sample comes from a study of cytomegalovirus exposure and HLA in healthy donors. The overall study: The 550 to 800 first-cohort repertoires and the roughly 130 validation repertoires shared the same platform, a later analysis reported.

Assay used: immunoSEQ multiplex PCR; TCRdb lists only in-frame clones, some missing. The sample shows about 120,000 clones, more than 70% of them seen only once. Germline CDR1 is MNHEY and CDR2 is SMNVEV (reference sequence). The CDR3 has 12 residues. V shed 6 bases, J shed 7 bases, and the junction held 2 bases outside the gene matches. Sequencing used PBMCs. The chain is built from TRBV27 and TRBJ2-2; 7 bases line up with TRBD1. This receptor was identified in a woman in her twenties or thirties in good health and CMV-seronegative. The CDR3 here is CASRTGYGELFF. The CDR3, as DNA: TGTGCCAGCAGGACAGGGTACGGGGAGCTGTTTTTT.